This is a list of T cell receptor beta chains from one sample in a study of beta chain features in type 1 diabetes. Data came from immunoSEQ multiplex PCR; TCRdb stores just in-frame clones and leaves some out. The sample has 95,000 to 150,000 clones, roughly 17% seen once. The sequenced material came from central memory CD4+ T cells from blood. These receptors originate from a man between 18 and 35 years old with type 1 diabetes. Each CDR3 is given with its conserved first and last residue. A D gene is named only where the DNA matches it firmly. Some rows have no size entry. The others give once, few or many, or a class for an expanded clone.

d_call	j_call	clone_size	v_call	cdr3_nt	cdr3_aa
TRBD2	TRBJ2-3	NA	TRBV5-1	TGCGCCAGCAGCTTGTTCGGGGGGACAGATACGCAGTATTTT	CASSLFGGTDTQYF
NA	TRBJ2-3	few	TRBV6-1	TGTGCCAGCAGTGAAGCAGGCGGAAGCACAGATACGCAGTATTTT	CASSEAGGSTDTQYF
TRBD2	TRBJ2-5	NA	TRBV6-6	TGTGCCAGCAGTTACTCCCTAGCGGGAGTTCAGGAGACCCAGTACTTC	CASSYSLAGVQETQYF
NA	TRBJ2-3	few	TRBV7-2	TGTGCCAGCAGCTATCGCCGAGTCTTGGATACGCAGTATTTT	CASSYRRVLDTQYF
TRBD1	TRBJ2-5	few	TRBV7-2	TGTGCCAGCAGCTTAGCTCGAAGTAGGGGGCAAGGAGAGACCCAGTACTTC	CASSLARSRGQGETQYF
TRBD2	TRBJ2-1	NA	TRBV7-9	TGTGCCAGCAGCCCGGGAGCGGGGTACAATGAGCAGTTCTTC	CASSPGAGYNEQFF
NA	TRBJ2-1	few	TRBV18	TGTGCCAGCTCACCACCCGGAATAACCTTTAATGAGCAGTTCTTC	CASSPPGITFNEQFF
NA	TRBJ2-6	NA	TRBV28	TGTGCCAGCAGCCAGGCTGGGGCCAACGTCCTGACTTTC	CASSQAGANVLTF
NA	TRBJ2-7	once	TRBV15	TGTGCCACCAGCAGAGATCAGGGCCCGTACGAGCAGTACTTC	CATSRDQGPYEQYF
TRBD2	TRBJ2-1	few	TRBV14	TGTGCCAGCAGCCCGTTAGCTAGCGGGTGGTACAATGAGCAGTTCTTC	CASSPLASGWYNEQFF
TRBD1	TRBJ2-5	few	TRBV11-1	TGTGCCAGCAGCCGCCACGGACAGGGAGTAAGGATAGTAGAGACCCAGTACTTC	CASSRHGQGVRIVETQYF
NA	TRBJ2-3	few	TRBV10-3	TGTGCCATCAGCTATACAGGGACAGATACGCAGTATTTT	CAISYTGTDTQYF
TRBD1	TRBJ1-1	many	TRBV4-1	TGCGCCAGCAGTCGCACCGACGGACAGGGGGCTGAAGCTTTCTTT	CASSRTDGQGAEAFF
TRBD2	TRBJ2-1	NA	TRBV9	TGTGCCAGCAGCGTAGCGGGGGGACCTACCTACAATGAGCAGTTCTTC	CASSVAGGPTYNEQFF